The following is a T cell receptor (beta chain) sequence with its context. The sample belongs to a study of blood T cell repertoires in COVID-19. Study details: From T cells, B-cell-depleted T cells, or PBMCs came the material, which was cDNA or gDNA.

Source study methods: Amplifying reference gene primers gave estimates of nucleated cell counts. Generated by immunoSEQ multiplex PCR, the TCRdb table keeps only in-frame clones and is missing some. V, J and clone size are those of that table, while D and trimming were read from the DNA. The sample shows approximately 150,000 clones, about nine tenths of them seen only once. This CDR3 region has 14 residues. CDR1 is KGHDR and CDR2 is SFDVKD in the germline V gene. Between the trimmed V and J ends, which lost 4 bases and 0 bases, there was a span of 6 bases. This sequence was found in a woman aged 60-75 years with active or convalescent COVID-19. Sample: peripheral blood. This chain uses TRBV24-1 with TRBJ1-5; no clear D. CDR3 DNA: TGTGCCACCAGTGACCTCTATAGCAATCAGCCCCAGCATTTT. Its protein is CATSDLYSNQPQHF.